This T cell receptor (beta chain) is drawn from a study of blood T cell repertoires in COVID-19. Study in general: Samples came from the United States, Italy and Spain, spanning acute and convalescent COVID-19. T cells, B-cell-depleted T cells, or PBMCs supplied cDNA or gDNA.

The germline gives CDR1 ENHRY, CDR2 SYGVKD. J lost 3 bases, V lost 6 bases, and 7 bases had no gene match. This CDR3 comprises 16 residues. Data came from immunoSEQ multiplex PCR; TCRdb stores just in-frame clones and leaves some out. The sample records about 160,000 clones, about 93% being singletons. The J gene is TRBJ2-7, the V gene TRBV10-3, with TRBD2 matching 14 bases. The source is a woman aged 45-65 years with acute or convalescent COVID-19. Sequences were obtained from peripheral blood. The CDR3 DNA is TGTGCCATCAGCGCAGGGACTAGCGGGAGACGCTACGAGCAGTACTTC. It codes for CAISAGTSGRRYEQYF.